These 21 T cell receptor beta chains were all obtained from the same sample, sequenced in a study of CD8+CD57+ T cells in acquired aplastic anemia. Genomic DNA, serving as template, underwent TCR beta VDJ and CDR3 profiling. TCRdb ran MiXCR on the reads and lists one entry per CDR3 protein. The sample contains about 210,000 distinct CDR3 sequences, 34% of which appear only once. Sequencing was done on a sample of sorted CD4+, CD8+, or CD8+CD57+ T cells (not recorded which) from PBMCs. The receptors originated from a human donor in good health, serving as a control.

This clonotype was observed a few times. The chain is built from TRBV11-1 and TRBJ1-2; unclear D gene. Germline values: CDR1 SGHAT, CDR2 FQDESV (reference sequence). The CDR3 runs 12 residues. The V end lost 5 bases, the J end lost 4 bases, and 8 bases lay between the germline ends. The CDR3 region is CASSRSGYGYTF. The CDR3, as DNA: TGTGCCAGCAGCCGGAGTGGCTATGGCTACACCTTC.

This chain connects TRBV4-1 to TRBJ1-1; D gene uncertain. The V gene lost 4 bases and the J gene lost 13 bases, with 19 bases spanning the gap. The CDR3 sequence is 13 residues long. Germline lookup yields CDR1 MGHRA and CDR2 YSYEKL. Here the CDR3 DNA reads TGCGCCAGCAGCCGAACCTCGAGCACCGGGAGTTTCTTT. It specifies CASSRTSSTGSFF.

The rearrangement links TRBV24-1 to TRBJ2-7; D call uncertain. Germline CDR1 reads KGHDR; CDR2 reads SFDVKD. The CDR3 extends over 13 amino acids. The V end lost 4 bases, the J end lost 5 bases, and 11 bases lay between the germline ends. The CDR3 here is CATSDGGDHEQYF. CDR3 nucleotide sequence: TGTGCCACCAGTGACGGTGGAGACCACGAGCAGTACTTC.

V usage is TRBV2 and J usage is TRBJ2-7; D remains unclear. This CDR3 comprises 14 residues. Germline-derived CDR1 and CDR2 are SNHLY and FYNNEI. V was pared by 5 bases and J by 4 bases, with 15 bases between. The CDR3 here is CASSLSGWAYEQYF. DNA for the CDR3: TGTGCCAGCAGTTTATCCGGGTGGGCTTACGAGCAGTACTTC.

The rearrangement links TRBV7-3 to TRBJ1-2; D is undetermined. Trimming took off 5 bases at V and 4 bases at J, with 11 bases between the two ends. The CDR3 consists of 13 residues. In germline, CDR1 is SGHTA, CDR2 FQGTGA. Here the CDR3 reads CASSPLVGYGYTF. The CDR3 DNA reads TGTGCCAGCAGCCCCCTTGTCGGCTATGGCTACACCTTC.

The count of this clonotype is one. The chain recombines TRBV20-1 with TRBJ1-2; D unresolved. Germline values: CDR1 DFQATT, CDR2 SNEGSKA (reference sequence). V lost 3 bases to trimming and J lost 4 bases, with 15 bases between them. This CDR3 has 14 amino acids. The CDR3 DNA reads TGCAGTGCTAGTAAAGAATCCGGGTTCTATGGCTACACCTTC. Protein: CSASKESGFYGYTF.

This clonotype showed up many times. The chain combines TRBV7-9 with TRBJ2-5; TRBD2 matches at 8 bases. The V and J ends lost 2 bases and 2 bases, in that order; junction bases with no gene match: 4. CDR1 is SEHNR, CDR2 FQNEAQ, per germline (reference sequence). CDR3 length: 15 amino acids. CDR3 sequence: CASSLPSGWQETQYF. CDR3 sequence (DNA): TGTGCCAGCAGCTTACCTAGCGGGTGGCAAGAGACCCAGTACTTC.

The V call is TRBV7-6, the J call TRBJ2-3; D gene ambiguous. V dropped 0 bases and J dropped 7 bases, with 8 bases sitting between them. The germline V gene encodes CDR1 SGHVS and CDR2 FNYEAQ. This CDR3 has 13 residues. The CDR3 region is CASSLAGVYTQYF. In nucleotides, the CDR3 is TGTGCCAGCAGCTTAGCGGGTGTATATACGCAGTATTTT.

This clonotype was observed a handful of times. J is TRBJ2-2 and V is TRBV4-1; no firm D call. Trimming removed 2 bases at V and 3 bases at J, with 7 bases between. This CDR3 has 14 residues. The germline gives CDR1 MGHRA, CDR2 YSYEKL. The CDR3 reads CASSQYQDTGELFF. DNA of the CDR3: TGCGCCAGCAGCCAATACCAAGACACCGGGGAGCTGTTTTTT.

The table lists this clonotype with many counts. The chain uses TRBV2 and TRBJ2-1; no firm D call. The V end was cut by 7 bases, the J end by 4 bases, with 5 bases between. The CDR3 length is 11 residues. From germline, CDR1 is SNHLY and CDR2 FYNNEI. CDR3 loop: CASISYNEQFF. The DNA for the CDR3 is TGTGCCAGCATCTCTTACAATGAGCAGTTCTTC.

About this clonotype itself: A read error may be the cause here, since a much bigger clone is one base away. The J gene is TRBJ1-6, the V gene TRBV2; D is ambiguous. Germline assignment: CDR1 SNHLY and CDR2 FYNNEI. The CDR3 has 16 residues. CDR3 sequence: CASSSGRSSCNSPLHF. Here the CDR3 DNA reads TGTGCCAGCAGTTCGGGCAGAAGCTCCTGTAATTCACCCCTCCACTTT.

This chain joins TRBV12-3 or TRBV12-4 and TRBJ2-6, with D maybe TRBD2 (6 bases). Trimming removed 6 bases at V and 4 bases at J, with 10 bases between. CDR3 length equals 14 residues. The CDR3 DNA follows: TGTGCCAGCAGCCGGGAGAGAGGGGCCAACGTCCTGACTTTC. Translating it yields CASSRERGANVLTF.

This clonotype has just a few counts. J is TRBJ1-1 and V is TRBV5-5; possible D gene TRBD1, 5 bases. CDR1 and CDR2 from the germline V gene are SGHKS and YYEKEE (reference sequence). V lost 4 bases, J lost 1 base, and 11 bases lay in between. CDR3 length: 14 residues. Here the CDR3 reads CASSPQGQNTEAFF. The CDR3, as DNA: TGTGCCAGCAGCCCGCAGGGTCAGAACACTGAAGCTTTCTTT. The full variable domain, with the rest looked up from reference TRBV5-5 and TRBJ1-1, is DAGVTQSPTHLIKTRGQQVTLRCSPISGHKSVSWYQQVLGQGPQFIFQYYEKEERGRGNFPDRFSARQFPNYSSELNVNALLLGDSALYLCASSPQGQNTEAFFGQGTRLTVV.

This clonotype was recorded many times. The V call is TRBV12-3 or TRBV12-4, the J call TRBJ1-5, with D possibly TRBD1 on 6 matching bases. This CDR3 contains 13 residues. The V gene lost 7 bases and the J gene lost 9 bases, with 16 bases spanning the gap. CDR3 residues: CASTLDRLGPQHF. In nucleotides, the CDR3 is TGTGCCAGCACCCTGGACAGATTGGGGCCCCAGCATTTT.

The chain's CDR3 is CASSEKRSTYEQYF. The DNA of the CDR3 is TGTGCCAGCTCAGAAAAAAGGTCGACCTACGAGCAGTACTTC. V is TRBV18 and J is TRBJ2-7; D call uncertain. The CDR3 is 14 amino acids. V was trimmed by 5 bases and J by 2 bases, leaving 13 bases between them. From germline, CDR1 is KGHSH and CDR2 LQKENI.

The sample holds many counts of this clonotype. This CDR3 is CASSLLDPGSYEQYF. The CDR3 DNA follows: TGTGCCAGCAGCTTATTAGATCCAGGGTCTTACGAGCAGTACTTC. This chain joins TRBV7-2 and TRBJ2-7; D perhaps matches TRBD1 (5 bases). V was cut by 2 bases and J by 4 bases, with 15 bases left in between. From germline, CDR1 is SGHTA and CDR2 FQGNSA. This CDR3 is built from 15 residues.

This clonotype showed up many times. V usage is TRBV7-9 and J usage is TRBJ1-1; D ambiguous. Trimming took off 6 bases at V and 1 base at J, with 12 bases between the two ends. This CDR3 comprises 14 residues. The germline V gene has CDR1 SEHNR and CDR2 FQNEAQ (reference sequence). CDR3 region: CASSPQRSNTEAFF. CDR3 nucleotides: TGTGCCAGCAGTCCACAGCGATCGAACACTGAAGCTTTCTTT. Supplemented by reference TRBV7-9 and TRBJ1-1, the full variable domain reads DTGVSQNPRHKITKRGQNVTFRCDPISEHNRLYWYRQTLGQGPEFLTYFQNEAQLEKSRLLSDRFSAERPKGSFSTLEIQRTEQGDSAMYLCASSPQRSNTEAFFGQGTRLTVV.

The CDR3 nucleotides read TGTGCCACCAGCAGCCTTGGGACCTACAATGAGCAGTTCTTC. As protein: CATSSLGTYNEQFF. The genes are TRBV15 and TRBJ2-1; D not resolved. The CDR3 totals 14 residues. The germline V and J ends were trimmed by 3 bases and 2 bases, with 8 bases remaining between them. Germline-derived CDR1 and CDR2 are LNHNV and YYDKDF (reference sequence).

This clonotype was counted ten times or more. This rearrangement joins TRBV4-2 to TRBJ1-2; D is unclear. The CDR3 loop spans 14 amino acids. Trimming pared 0 bases from V and 7 bases from J, leaving 12 bases between. CDR1 and CDR2 (germline): LGHNA, YNFKEQ. Here the CDR3 reads CASSQDPGSSGYTF. The CDR3 DNA reads as TGTGCCAGCAGCCAAGATCCCGGCAGTAGTGGCTACACCTTC.

About this clonotype itself: A read error may account for a junction end that differs from germline. This chain's CDR3 is CAVSRGRTEAFF. CDR3 DNA sequence: TGTGCCGTCAGCCGGGGGCGAACTGAAGCTTTCTTT. The chain combines TRBV10-3 with TRBJ1-1; possibly TRBD1 for D (6 bases). The CDR3 covers 12 residues. Germline CDR1 ENHRY, CDR2 SYGVKD.

The chain has TRBV15 and TRBJ2-1, with 7 bases that match TRBD2. Germline lookup yields CDR1 LNHNV and CDR2 YYDKDF (reference sequence). This CDR3 contains 15 residues. Germline trimming cut 0 bases from V and 3 bases from J; bases unmatched to any gene: 2. DNA of the CDR3: TGTGCCACCAGCAGAGATCTAGCGGACTACAATGAGCAGTTCTTC. Translated, it gives CATSRDLADYNEQFF.